Listed below are T cell receptor beta chains from one sample, sequenced in a study of blood T cell repertoires in COVID-19. Some clones are missing from TCRdb's copy, which holds only in-frame ones; the method was immunoSEQ multiplex PCR. Among nearly 50,000 clones, 65% to 90% were seen once, and the ten largest hold about 2.8%. The sample was peripheral blood. The receptors were gathered from an elderly woman with COVID-19, enrolled during active disease. The CDR3 runs from the conserved cysteine through the conserved F or W. The order of the fields is D gene, J gene, V gene, clone size, CDR3 DNA, CDR3 protein. D genes are given only for firm matches. Clone size, where shown, is once, few, many, or a class for clones that have expanded.

d_call: -
j_call: TRBJ1-5
v_call: TRBV7-9
clone_size: -
cdr3_nt: TGTGCCAGCAGCTTAGCAACACACGCCGTCGATAATCAGCCCCAGCATTTT
cdr3_aa: CASSLATHAVDNQPQHF

d_call: -
j_call: TRBJ2-1
v_call: TRBV21-1
clone_size: few
cdr3_nt: TGTGCCAGCAGCACCCCGGGGAGCGATAGGAATGAGCAGTTCTTC
cdr3_aa: CASSTPGSDRNEQFF

d_call: TRBD1
j_call: TRBJ2-2
v_call: TRBV4-1
clone_size: -
cdr3_nt: TGCGCCAGCAGCCAAAGTCAGGTGGGACAGGGGAACACCGGGGAGCTGTTTTTT
cdr3_aa: CASSQSQVGQGNTGELFF

d_call: TRBD1
j_call: TRBJ1-1
v_call: TRBV27
clone_size: -
cdr3_nt: TGTGCCAGCAGTATCTACAGGGGCACTGAAGCTTTCTTT
cdr3_aa: CASSIYRGTEAFF

d_call: TRBD2
j_call: TRBJ2-1
v_call: TRBV24-1
clone_size: once
cdr3_nt: TGTGCCACCAGTGATGCTAGCGGGAGGGCCCGGAATGAGCAGTTCTTC
cdr3_aa: CATSDASGRARNEQFF

d_call: TRBD1
j_call: TRBJ2-7
v_call: TRBV7-2
clone_size: -
cdr3_nt: TGTGCCAGCAGCTTAGGGACAGGGGTAGGCTCCTACGAGCAGTACTTC
cdr3_aa: CASSLGTGVGSYEQYF

d_call: -
j_call: TRBJ2-5
v_call: TRBV5-4
clone_size: -
cdr3_nt: TGTGCCAGCAGCTTGGACAGCAGCCCTCGGGAGACCCAGTACTTC
cdr3_aa: CASSLDSSPRETQYF

d_call: TRBD1
j_call: TRBJ1-4
v_call: TRBV5-1
clone_size: -
cdr3_nt: TGCGCCAGCAGCTTGGGGGGACAGGGAGGTGAAAAACTGTTTTTT
cdr3_aa: CASSLGGQGGEKLFF

d_call: -
j_call: TRBJ1-3
v_call: TRBV9
clone_size: -
cdr3_nt: TGTGCCAGCAGCCCCGGGGGGTTGGGGGGCGCGGACTCTGGAAACACCATATATTTT
cdr3_aa: CASSPGGLGGADSGNTIYF

d_call: -
j_call: TRBJ1-1
v_call: TRBV7-8
clone_size: few
cdr3_nt: TGTGCCAGCAGCCTGACAGGCAGCACTGAAGCTTTCTTT
cdr3_aa: CASSLTGSTEAFF

d_call: -
j_call: TRBJ2-3
v_call: TRBV28
clone_size: -
cdr3_nt: TGTGCCAGCAGCTTTAGCGAGCTTCTGGGCACAGATACGCAGTATTTT
cdr3_aa: CASSFSELLGTDTQYF

d_call: TRBD1
j_call: TRBJ1-4
v_call: TRBV6-5
clone_size: -
cdr3_nt: TGTGCCAGCAGTTCCGACAGGGGGCAGGAAAAACTGTTTTTT
cdr3_aa: CASSSDRGQEKLFF

d_call: TRBD2
j_call: TRBJ2-1
v_call: TRBV27
clone_size: -
cdr3_nt: TGTGCCAGCAGCCCGGGGGGGCCTGAGCAGTTCTTC
cdr3_aa: CASSPGGPEQFF

d_call: -
j_call: TRBJ1-1
v_call: TRBV2
clone_size: -
cdr3_nt: TGTGCCAGCAGCTTGGGGGGGGCTGGCACTGAAGCTTTCTTT
cdr3_aa: CASSLGGAGTEAFF

d_call: TRBD1
j_call: TRBJ1-2
v_call: TRBV29-1
clone_size: -
cdr3_nt: TGCAGCTTCTCCGGACAGGGTTCGGGTGGCTACACCTTC
cdr3_aa: CSFSGQGSGGYTF

d_call: -
j_call: TRBJ2-2
v_call: TRBV5-6
clone_size: -
cdr3_nt: TGTGCCAGCAGCTTACCAGTTGTGAGTGGACTTGACGGGGAGCTGTTTTTT
cdr3_aa: CASSLPVVSGLDGELFF

d_call: TRBD1
j_call: TRBJ1-2
v_call: TRBV5-1
clone_size: -
cdr3_nt: TGCGCCAGCAGGCCAACAGGGGGTTCGGGTGGCTACACCTTC
cdr3_aa: CASRPTGGSGGYTF

d_call: TRBD1
j_call: TRBJ1-2
v_call: TRBV29-1
clone_size: -
cdr3_nt: TGCAGCGTTGAAGGGGCTGGGACAGGGTTGCGTGATGGCTACACCTTC
cdr3_aa: CSVEGAGTGLRDGYTF

d_call: TRBD2
j_call: TRBJ2-1
v_call: TRBV12-5
clone_size: -
cdr3_nt: TGTGCTAGTGGTTTTGGACTAGCGGGAATTAATGAGCAGTTCTTC
cdr3_aa: CASGFGLAGINEQFF

d_call: -
j_call: TRBJ2-5
v_call: TRBV7-9
clone_size: few
cdr3_nt: TGTGCCAGCAGCTTAGTCGCAGGGTATACAGAGACCCAGTACTTC
cdr3_aa: CASSLVAGYTETQYF

d_call: -
j_call: TRBJ1-1
v_call: TRBV18
clone_size: -
cdr3_nt: TGTGCCAGCTCACCGCGTCCTTCAGCAGGGAACACTGAAGCTTTCTTT
cdr3_aa: CASSPRPSAGNTEAFF

d_call: TRBD1
j_call: TRBJ1-4
v_call: TRBV30
clone_size: once
cdr3_nt: TGTGCCTGGGCACAGGGGCTAAATGAAAAACTGTTTTTT
cdr3_aa: CAWAQGLNEKLFF

d_call: -
j_call: TRBJ1-5
v_call: TRBV9
clone_size: -
cdr3_nt: TGTGCCAGCAGCGTAGGCCCACATAGCAATCAGCCCCAGCATTTT
cdr3_aa: CASSVGPHSNQPQHF

d_call: -
j_call: TRBJ2-2
v_call: TRBV4-1
clone_size: medium-sized
cdr3_nt: TGCGCCAGCAGCCAAGTGGGCAGGAACACCGGGGAGCTGTTTTTT
cdr3_aa: CASSQVGRNTGELFF

d_call: -
j_call: TRBJ2-7
v_call: TRBV10-2
clone_size: -
cdr3_nt: TGCGCCAGCAGTGAGGCGAGAGATTTCTCCTACGAGCAGTACTTC
cdr3_aa: CASSEARDFSYEQYF

d_call: TRBD1
j_call: TRBJ2-2
v_call: TRBV3-1/TRBV3-2
clone_size: -
cdr3_nt: TGTGCCAGCAGCCCCGGGACAGGGTTCACCGGGGAGCTGTTTTTT
cdr3_aa: CASSPGTGFTGELFF

d_call: TRBD1
j_call: TRBJ1-5
v_call: TRBV7-9
clone_size: -
cdr3_nt: TGTGCCAGCAGCGAAGGGACAGGTTTGCAGCCCCAGCATTTT
cdr3_aa: CASSEGTGLQPQHF

d_call: -
j_call: TRBJ1-1
v_call: TRBV18
clone_size: -
cdr3_nt: TGTGCCAGCTCACCGCGGGTGAACACTGAAGCTTTCTTT
cdr3_aa: CASSPRVNTEAFF

d_call: -
j_call: TRBJ1-2
v_call: TRBV4-1
clone_size: -
cdr3_nt: TGCGCCAGCAGCCAAGGTTCCGCCGGGACATACTACACCTTC
cdr3_aa: CASSQGSAGTYYTF